This TCR beta chain was retrieved from a study of molecular identifiers for immune sequencing clone quantification. Study context: Replicate RNA came from about 20,000 or 100,000 naive CD8 cells and was split five ways, and four parts were sequenced. Study observations and caveats: In naive cells, clones above 20 RNA copies held under 1% of molecules, whereas in effector cells they held over 99%.

With respect to this clonotype: The antigen remains unidentified. Since no conserved phenylalanine or tryptophan closes the CDR3, a read error is the likely cause. The DNA is left out, because the CDR3 cannot be placed on it with certainty; the CDR3 is given as TCRdb lists it.

The sorting of naive CD8 T cells used the CD8+CD4-CCR7+CD45RA+ phenotype. The bulk TCR libraries were made with methods described before and with listed TCR primers. TCRdb used MiXCR to reprocess the PCR reads, holding one entry per CDR3 protein. The sample has tens of thousands of distinct CDR3 sequences, 15% to 20% seen once. Germline V lookup: CDR1 SGHTA, CDR2 FQGNSA. Including both end residues, the CDR3 is 13 amino acids long. The specimen sequenced was naive CD8+ T cells from blood, with Jurkat cell RNA spiked in. Subset of the sample: FACS-sorted CD8+CD4-CCR7+CD45RA+ naive T cells. The TCR sequence derives from a human donor in good health. Some libraries in this study had Jurkat cell RNA spiked in. V is TRBV7-2 and J is TRBJ2-1; the D call TRBD2 from the table was never checked on the DNA. The CDR3 reads CATGTPTGYEQSS.